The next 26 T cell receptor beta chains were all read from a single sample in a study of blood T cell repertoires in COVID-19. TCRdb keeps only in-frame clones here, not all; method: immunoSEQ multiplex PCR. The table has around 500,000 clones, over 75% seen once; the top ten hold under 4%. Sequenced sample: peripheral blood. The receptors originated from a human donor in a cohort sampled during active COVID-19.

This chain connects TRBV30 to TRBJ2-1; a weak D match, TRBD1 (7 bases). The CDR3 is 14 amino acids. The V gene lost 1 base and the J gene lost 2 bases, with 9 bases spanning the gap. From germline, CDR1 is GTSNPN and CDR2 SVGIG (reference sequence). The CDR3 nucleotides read TGTGCCTGGAGTGCAGGGGGGACCTACAATGAGCAGTTCTTC. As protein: CAWSAGGTYNEQFF. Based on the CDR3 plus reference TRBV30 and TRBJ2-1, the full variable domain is SQTIHQWPATLVQPVGSPLSLECTVEGTSNPNLYWYRQAAGRGLQLLFYSVGIGQISSEVPQNLSASRPQDRQFILSSKKLLLSDSGFYLCAWSAGGTYNEQFFGPGTRLTVL.

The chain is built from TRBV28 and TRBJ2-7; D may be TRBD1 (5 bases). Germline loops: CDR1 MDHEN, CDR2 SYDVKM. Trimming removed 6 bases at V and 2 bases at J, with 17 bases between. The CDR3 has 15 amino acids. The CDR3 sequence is CASRRWGANPYEQYF. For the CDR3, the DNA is TGTGCCAGCAGACGCTGGGGCGCAAATCCCTACGAGCAGTACTTC. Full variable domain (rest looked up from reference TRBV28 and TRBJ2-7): DVKVTQSSRYLVKRTGEKVFLECVQDMDHENMFWYRQDPGLGLRLIYFSYDVKMKEKGDIPEGYSVSREKKERFSLILESASTNQTSMYLCASRRWGANPYEQYFGPGTRLTVT.

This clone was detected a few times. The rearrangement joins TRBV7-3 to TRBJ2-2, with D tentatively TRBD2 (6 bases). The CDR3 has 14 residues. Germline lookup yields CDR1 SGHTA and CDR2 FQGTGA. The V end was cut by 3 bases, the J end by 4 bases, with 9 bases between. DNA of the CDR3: TGTGCCAGCAGCTTCCGGGACTTCACCGGGGAGCTGTTTTTT. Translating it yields CASSFRDFTGELFF.

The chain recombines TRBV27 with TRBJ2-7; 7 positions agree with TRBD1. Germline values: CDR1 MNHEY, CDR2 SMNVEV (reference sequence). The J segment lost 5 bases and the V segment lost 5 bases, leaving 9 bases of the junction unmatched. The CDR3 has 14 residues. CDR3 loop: CASSDRDSGNEQYF. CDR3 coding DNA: TGTGCCAGCAGTGACCGGGACAGTGGCAACGAGCAGTACTTC.

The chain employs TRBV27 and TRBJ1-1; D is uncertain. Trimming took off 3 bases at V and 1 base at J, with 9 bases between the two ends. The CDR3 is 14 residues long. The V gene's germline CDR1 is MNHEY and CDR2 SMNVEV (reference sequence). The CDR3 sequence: CASSFYGENTEAFF. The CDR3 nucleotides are TGTGCCAGCAGTTTTTACGGGGAGAACACTGAAGCTTTCTTT.

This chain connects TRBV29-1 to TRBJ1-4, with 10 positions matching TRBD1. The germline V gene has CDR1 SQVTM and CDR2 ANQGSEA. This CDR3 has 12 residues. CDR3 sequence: CSGTGVGEKLFF. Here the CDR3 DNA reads TGCAGTGGGACAGGGGTCGGCGAAAAACTGTTTTTT. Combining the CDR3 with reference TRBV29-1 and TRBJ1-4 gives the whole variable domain SAVISQKPSRDICQRGTSLTIQCQVDSQVTMMFWYRQQPGQSLTLIATANQGSEATYESGFVIDKFPISRPNLTFSTLTVSNMSPEDSSIYLCSGTGVGEKLFFGSGTQLSVL.

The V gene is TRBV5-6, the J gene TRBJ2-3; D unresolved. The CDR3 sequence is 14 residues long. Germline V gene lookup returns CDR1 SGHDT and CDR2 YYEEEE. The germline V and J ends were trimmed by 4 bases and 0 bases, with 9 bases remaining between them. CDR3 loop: CASSPHLSTDTQYF. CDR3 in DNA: TGTGCCAGCAGCCCCCACTTAAGCACAGATACGCAGTATTTT. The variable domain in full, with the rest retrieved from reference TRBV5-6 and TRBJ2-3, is DAGVTQSPTHLIKTRGQQVTLRCSPKSGHDTVSWYQQALGQGPQFIFQYYEEEERQRGNFPDRFSGHQFPNYSSELNVNALLLGDSALYLCASSPHLSTDTQYFGPGTRLTVL.

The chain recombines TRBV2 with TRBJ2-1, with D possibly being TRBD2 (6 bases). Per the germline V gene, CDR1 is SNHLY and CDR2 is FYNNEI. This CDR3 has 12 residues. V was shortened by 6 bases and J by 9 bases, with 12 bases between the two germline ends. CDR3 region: CASRDLALEQFF. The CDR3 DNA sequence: TGTGCCAGCAGGGATCTAGCGCTTGAGCAGTTCTTC.

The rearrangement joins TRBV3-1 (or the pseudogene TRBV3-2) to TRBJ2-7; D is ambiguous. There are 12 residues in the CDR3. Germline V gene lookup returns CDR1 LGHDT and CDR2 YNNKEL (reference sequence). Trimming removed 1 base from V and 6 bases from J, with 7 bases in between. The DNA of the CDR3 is TGTGCCAGCAGCCAAGGTCGGTTCGAGCAGTACTTC. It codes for CASSQGRFEQYF.

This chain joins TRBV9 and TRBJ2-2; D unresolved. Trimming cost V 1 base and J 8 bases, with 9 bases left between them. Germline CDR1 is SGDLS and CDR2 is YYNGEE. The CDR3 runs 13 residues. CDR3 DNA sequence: TGTGCCAGCAGCGTATTCTTTCAGGGGGAGCTGTTTTTT. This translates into CASSVFFQGELFF.

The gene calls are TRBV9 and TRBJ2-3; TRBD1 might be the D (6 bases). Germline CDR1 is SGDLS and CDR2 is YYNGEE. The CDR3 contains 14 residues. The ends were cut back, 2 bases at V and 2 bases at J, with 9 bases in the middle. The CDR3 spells CASSVGDITDTQYF. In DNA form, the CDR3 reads TGTGCCAGCAGCGTCGGGGACATCACAGATACGCAGTATTTT.

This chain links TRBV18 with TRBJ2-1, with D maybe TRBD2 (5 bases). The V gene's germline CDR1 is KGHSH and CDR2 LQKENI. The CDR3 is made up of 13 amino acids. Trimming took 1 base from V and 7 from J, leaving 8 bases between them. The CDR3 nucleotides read TGTGCCAGCTCACCACGATCGGGGAATGAGCAGTTCTTC. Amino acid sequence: CASSPRSGNEQFF. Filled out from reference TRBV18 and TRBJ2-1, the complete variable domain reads NAGVMQNPRHLVRRRGQEARLRCSPMKGHSHVYWYRQLPEEGLKFMVYLQKENIIDESGMPKERFSAEFPKEGPSILRIQQVVRGDSAAYFCASSPRSGNEQFFGPGTRLTVL.

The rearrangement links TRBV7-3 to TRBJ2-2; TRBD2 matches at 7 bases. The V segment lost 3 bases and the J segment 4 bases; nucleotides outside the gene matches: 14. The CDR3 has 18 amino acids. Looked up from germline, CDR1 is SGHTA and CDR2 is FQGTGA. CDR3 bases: TGTGCCAGCAGCTTCTACCCCGGGACTAATAAGCGCACCGGGGAGCTGTTTTTT. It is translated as CASSFYPGTNKRTGELFF.

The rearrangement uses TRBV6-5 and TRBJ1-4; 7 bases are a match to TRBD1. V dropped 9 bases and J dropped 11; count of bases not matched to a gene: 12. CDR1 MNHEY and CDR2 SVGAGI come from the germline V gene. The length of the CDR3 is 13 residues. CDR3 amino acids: CASRQGLSAKLFF. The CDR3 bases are TGTGCCAGTAGACAGGGATTGTCGGCGAAACTGTTTTTT.

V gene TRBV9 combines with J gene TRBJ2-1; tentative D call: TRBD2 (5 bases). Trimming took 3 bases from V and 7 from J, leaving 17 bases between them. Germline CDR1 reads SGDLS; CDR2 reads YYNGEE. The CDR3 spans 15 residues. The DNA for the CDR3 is TGTGCCAGCAGCGGTAGAGCCGGGATCTTAAATGAGCAGTTCTTC. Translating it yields CASSGRAGILNEQFF. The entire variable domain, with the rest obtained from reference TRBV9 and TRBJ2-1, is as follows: DSGVTQTPKHLITATGQRVTLRCSPRSGDLSVYWYQQSLDQGLQFLIQYYNGEERAKGNILERFSAQQFPDLHSELNLSSLELGDSALYFCASSGRAGILNEQFFGPGTRLTVL.

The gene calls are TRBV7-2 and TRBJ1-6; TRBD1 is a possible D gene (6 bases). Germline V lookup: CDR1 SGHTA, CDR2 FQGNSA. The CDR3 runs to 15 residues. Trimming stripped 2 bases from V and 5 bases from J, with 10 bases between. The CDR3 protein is CASSLRTGNNSPLHF. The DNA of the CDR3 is TGTGCCAGCAGCTTACGTACAGGGAATAATTCACCCCTCCACTTT.

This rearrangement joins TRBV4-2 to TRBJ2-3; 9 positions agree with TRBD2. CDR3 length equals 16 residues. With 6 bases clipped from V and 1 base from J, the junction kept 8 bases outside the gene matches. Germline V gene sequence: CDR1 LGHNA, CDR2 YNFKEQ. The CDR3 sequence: CASRPGLAGGTDTQYF. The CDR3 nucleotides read TGTGCCAGCAGGCCGGGATTAGCGGGGGGCACAGATACGCAGTATTTT.

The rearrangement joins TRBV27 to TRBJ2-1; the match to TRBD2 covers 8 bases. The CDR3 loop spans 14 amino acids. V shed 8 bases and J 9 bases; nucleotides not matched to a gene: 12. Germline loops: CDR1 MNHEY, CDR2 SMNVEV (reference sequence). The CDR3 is CASGAGGMDFEQFF. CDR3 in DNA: TGTGCCAGCGGTGCGGGAGGTATGGACTTTGAGCAGTTCTTC.

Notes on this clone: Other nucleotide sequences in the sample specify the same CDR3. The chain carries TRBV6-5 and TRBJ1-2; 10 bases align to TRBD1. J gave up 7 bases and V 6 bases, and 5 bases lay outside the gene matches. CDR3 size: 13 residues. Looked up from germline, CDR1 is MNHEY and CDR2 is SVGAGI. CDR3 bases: TGTGCCAGCAGCCCCGACAGGGGGCTTGGCTACACCTTC. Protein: CASSPDRGLGYTF.

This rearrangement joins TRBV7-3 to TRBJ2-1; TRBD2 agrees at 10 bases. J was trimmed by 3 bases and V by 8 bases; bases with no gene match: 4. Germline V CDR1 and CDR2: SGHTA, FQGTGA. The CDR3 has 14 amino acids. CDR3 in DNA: TGTGCCAGCGCTAGCGGGAGTTACTACAATGAGCAGTTCTTC. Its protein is CASASGSYYNEQFF.

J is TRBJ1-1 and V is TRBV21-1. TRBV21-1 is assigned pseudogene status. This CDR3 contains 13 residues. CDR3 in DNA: TGTGCCAGCACCAAGAGGGATAACACTGAAGCTTTCTTT. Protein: CASTKRDNTEAFF.

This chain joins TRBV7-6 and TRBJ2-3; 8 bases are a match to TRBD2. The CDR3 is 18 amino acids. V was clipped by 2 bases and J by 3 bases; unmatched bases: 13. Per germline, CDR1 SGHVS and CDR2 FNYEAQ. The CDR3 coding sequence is TGTGCCAGCAGCTTACTAGGGACTAGGGGGAGTGGAACAGATACGCAGTATTTT. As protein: CASSLLGTRGSGTDTQYF.

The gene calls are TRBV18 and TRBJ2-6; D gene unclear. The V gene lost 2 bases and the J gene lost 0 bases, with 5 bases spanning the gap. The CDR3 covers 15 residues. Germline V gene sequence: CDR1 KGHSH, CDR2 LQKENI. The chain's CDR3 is CASSPTNSGANVLTF. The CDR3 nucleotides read TGTGCCAGCTCACCAACAAACTCTGGGGCCAACGTCCTGACTTTC.

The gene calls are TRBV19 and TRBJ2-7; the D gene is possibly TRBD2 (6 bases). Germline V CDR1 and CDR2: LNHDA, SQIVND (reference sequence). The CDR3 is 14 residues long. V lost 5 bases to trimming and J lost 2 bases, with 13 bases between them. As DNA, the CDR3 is TGTGCCAGTAGTTATGCTAGCGAGACCTACGAGCAGTACTTC. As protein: CASSYASETYEQYF.

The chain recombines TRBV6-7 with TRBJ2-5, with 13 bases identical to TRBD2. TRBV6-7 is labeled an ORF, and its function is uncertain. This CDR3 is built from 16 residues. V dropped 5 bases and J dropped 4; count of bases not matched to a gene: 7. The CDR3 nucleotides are TGTGCCAGCAGTCCGAGACTAGCGGGAGGTCGAGAGACCCAGTACTTC. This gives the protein CASSPRLAGGRETQYF.

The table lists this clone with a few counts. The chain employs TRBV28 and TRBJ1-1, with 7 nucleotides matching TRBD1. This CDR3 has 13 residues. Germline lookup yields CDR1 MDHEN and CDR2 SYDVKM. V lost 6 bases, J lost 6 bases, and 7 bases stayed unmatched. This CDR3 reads CASRASGQPEAFF. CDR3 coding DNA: TGTGCCAGCAGAGCCTCGGGACAGCCTGAAGCTTTCTTT.